The next 31 T cell receptor beta chains were all read from a single sample in a study of CD8 T cells in Susac syndrome. The authors reverse transcribed about 0.5 to 1 ug RNA with random hexamers. Each CDR3 protein gets one entry after TCRdb re-called the immunoSEQ multiplex PCR reads with MiXCR. Of about 430,000 distinct CDR3 sequences in the sample, around 83% are singletons; the top ten hold under 0.15%. The specimen was CD8+ T cells from PBMCs. The receptors come from a human donor with multiple sclerosis.

In this sample, this clonotype turned up once. V is TRBV29-1 and J is TRBJ1-1; D is perhaps TRBD1 (5 bases). V lost 7 bases to trimming and J lost 2 bases, with 11 bases between them. This CDR3 is 12 amino acids long. From germline, CDR1 is SQVTM and CDR2 ANQGSEA. The CDR3 nucleotides read TGCAGCGCTCCGCAGGGAAACACTGAAGCTTTCTTT. Its protein is CSAPQGNTEAFF.

The chain carries TRBV18 and TRBJ2-3; D assignment may be TRBD1 or TRBD2 (5 bases each). Germline V gene sequence: CDR1 KGHSH, CDR2 LQKENI. V gave up 3 bases and J gave up 2 bases, with 18 bases separating them. The CDR3 runs 17 residues. The CDR3 bases are TGTGCCAGCTCACCCAGGGACCGACCCTTCCCCACAGATACGCAGTATTTT. It translates to CASSPRDRPFPTDTQYF.

V gene TRBV7-9 combines with J gene TRBJ1-2; D gene ambiguous. Trimming cost V 0 bases and J 0 bases, with 11 bases left between them. The CDR3 is 16 amino acids. Germline CDR1 and CDR2: SEHNR and FQNEAQ (reference sequence). The CDR3 DNA reads as TGTGCCAGCAGCTTAGCCAGGATGCCGTCTAACTATGGCTACACCTTC. Amino acid sequence: CASSLARMPSNYGYTF.

This chain links TRBV9 with TRBJ2-1; TRBD1 aligns across 8 bases. The CDR3 extends over 13 amino acids. J gave up 12 bases and V 3 bases, and 8 bases lay outside the gene matches. CDR1 SGDLS and CDR2 YYNGEE come from the germline V gene. The DNA of the CDR3 is TGTGCCAGCAGCGCACGGGGACAGGTAACGCAGTTCTTC. Translating gives CASSARGQVTQFF.

This clonotype has a handful of counts. The V gene is TRBV3-1, the J gene TRBJ2-3, with D tentatively TRBD2 (6 bases). The CDR3 loop spans 14 amino acids. Germline CDR1 LGHDT, CDR2 YNNKEL (reference sequence). Trimming shortened V by 1 base and J by 4 bases, and 9 bases separated the two germline ends. CDR3 sequence: CASSQAGEADTQYF. CDR3 nucleotides: TGTGCCAGCAGCCAAGCGGGAGAAGCAGATACGCAGTATTTT.

The CDR3 nucleotides are TGTGCCAGCAGCCCGGACAGGGATGGCACCGGGGAGCTGTTTTTT. Translation: CASSPDRDGTGELFF. The V call is TRBV6-2 or TRBV6-3, the J call TRBJ2-2; TRBD1 matches at 8 bases. Germline trimming cut 6 bases from V and 4 bases from J; bases unmatched to any gene: 7. Germline-derived CDR1 and CDR2 are MNHEY and SVGEGT. The CDR3 loop spans 15 amino acids.

The chain employs TRBV28 and TRBJ1-5, with 7 bases fitting TRBD1. This CDR3 contains 16 residues. The ends lost 2 bases at V and 0 bases at J; junction bases unmatched: 4. Germline V gene data show CDR1 as MDHEN and CDR2 as SYDVKM. The CDR3 reads CASSLRTGHSNQPQHF. CDR3 DNA sequence: TGTGCCAGCAGTTTAAGGACAGGCCATAGCAATCAGCCCCAGCATTTT.

The chain uses TRBV6-5 and TRBJ2-7; D perhaps matches TRBD1 (6 bases). The CDR3 is 15 amino acids. Germline V lookup: CDR1 MNHEY, CDR2 SVGAGI. V was shortened by 7 bases and J by 4 bases, with 20 bases between the two germline ends. CDR3 coding DNA: TGTGCCAGCACTCCATTGGGGACACCTCCTTACGAGCAGTACTTC. Encoded protein: CASTPLGTPPYEQYF.

The chain couples TRBV5-4 to TRBJ2-1, with TRBD2 matching over 7 bases. The CDR3 is made up of 19 amino acids. Germline V lookup: CDR1 SGHNT, CDR2 YYREEE (reference sequence). The V gene end was trimmed by 1 base and the J gene end by 3 bases; junction bases not matched to a gene: 16. CDR3 sequence (DNA): TGTGCCAGCAGCTTGTATCCGCTTGGGATAGCGGGTGACTACAATGAGCAGTTCTTC. Translation: CASSLYPLGIAGDYNEQFF.

The V call is TRBV27, the J call TRBJ2-7, with D possibly being TRBD1 (5 bases). Germline lookup yields CDR1 MNHEY and CDR2 SMNVEV (reference sequence). The length of the CDR3 is 13 residues. The V gene lost 7 bases and the J gene lost 5 bases, with 15 bases spanning the gap. The CDR3 sequence is CASKSGMHDEQYF. CDR3 DNA: TGTGCCAGCAAGTCAGGGATGCACGACGAGCAGTACTTC.

This chain connects TRBV3-1 to TRBJ1-4; possible D gene TRBD1, 6 bases. V was trimmed by 4 bases and J by 9 bases, leaving 9 bases between them. The CDR3 length is 12 residues. CDR1 is LGHDT and CDR2 is YNNKEL in the germline V gene (reference sequence). The CDR3 loop reads CASSPDRKKLFF. CDR3 sequence (DNA): TGTGCCAGCAGCCCAGACAGGAAAAAACTGTTTTTT.

This chain connects TRBV9 to TRBJ2-2, with D unresolved. The V end lost 5 bases, the J end lost 2 bases, and 10 bases lay between the germline ends. Germline-derived CDR1 and CDR2 are SGDLS and YYNGEE. The CDR3 is 14 amino acids. DNA of the CDR3: TGTGCCAGCAGTCAAGTAGATAACACCGGGGAGCTGTTTTTT. Its translation is CASSQVDNTGELFF.

The J gene is TRBJ2-3, the V gene TRBV6-6; D ambiguous. There are 14 residues in the CDR3. The V gene lost 8 bases and the J gene lost 5 bases, with 17 bases spanning the gap. Germline V lookup: CDR1 MNHNY, CDR2 SVGAGI (reference sequence). CDR3 sequence reads: CASESRPTEDTQYF. The CDR3 DNA is TGTGCCAGCGAAAGCCGGCCTACCGAAGATACGCAGTATTTT.

This clonotype was seen more than once but under ten times. The CDR3 DNA reads as TGTGCCAGCAGTTACCCACAGGGGGGTCAAGAGACCCAGTACTTC. Encoded protein: CASSYPQGGQETQYF. The gene calls are TRBV6-5 and TRBJ2-5; 8 bases align to TRBD1. Trimming removed 2 bases from V and 2 bases from J; junction bases left unmatched: 4. CDR1 is MNHEY and CDR2 is SVGAGI in the germline V gene. The CDR3 loop spans 15 amino acids.

The V and J genes are TRBV6-5 and TRBJ2-5; D remains ambiguous. CDR3 length: 14 residues. Germline V gives CDR1 MNHEY, CDR2 SVGAGI. V lost 0 bases and J 2 bases, leaving 7 bases between the germline ends. The CDR3: CASSYSVAQETQYF. The CDR3 coding sequence is TGTGCCAGCAGTTACTCCGTGGCTCAAGAGACCCAGTACTTC.

The CDR3 protein is CASSEGLGGYYNEQFF. The CDR3 coding sequence is TGTGCCAGCAGTGAGGGACTAGGGGGGTACTACAATGAGCAGTTCTTC. The chain recombines TRBV2 with TRBJ2-1; 8 nucleotides align to TRBD2. The CDR3 spans 16 residues. The ends lost 3 bases at V and 3 bases at J; junction bases unmatched: 7. Germline values: CDR1 SNHLY, CDR2 FYNNEI. Using reference TRBV2 and TRBJ2-1 for the parts outside the CDR3, the full variable domain is EPEVTQTPSHQVTQMGQEVILRCVPISNHLYFYWYRQILGQKVEFLVSFYNNEISEKSEIFDDQFSVERPDGSNFTLKIRSTKLEDSAMYFCASSEGLGGYYNEQFFGPGTRLTVL.

The chain uses TRBV27 and TRBJ2-7; 14 bases align to TRBD2. CDR1 MNHEY and CDR2 SMNVEV come from the germline V gene (reference sequence). CDR3 length: 15 residues. Unmatched junction bases numbered 6, after V lost 5 bases and J lost 6 bases. Here the CDR3 reads CASSQGLAGVLEQYF. The DNA for the CDR3 is TGTGCCAGCAGTCAGGGACTAGCGGGAGTTCTCGAGCAGTACTTC.

V and J are TRBV30 and TRBJ2-7; no reliable D call. This CDR3 has 13 residues. Trimming pared 8 bases from V and 0 bases from J, leaving 14 bases between. Germline lookup yields CDR1 GTSNPN and CDR2 SVGIG (reference sequence). This CDR3 reads CAGQSDGSYEQYF. The CDR3 region has the DNA TGTGCCGGCCAATCGGACGGCTCCTACGAGCAGTACTTC.

The V and J genes are TRBV30 and TRBJ1-4; unclear D gene. In germline, CDR1 is GTSNPN, CDR2 SVGIG (reference sequence). V lost 1 base and J lost 5, with 14 bases in between. The CDR3 sequence is 15 residues long. The CDR3 DNA sequence: TGTGCCTGGAGTGGTGGAACGAGAGTAAATGAAAAACTGTTTTTT. Amino acids: CAWSGGTRVNEKLFF.

The J gene is TRBJ2-3, the V gene TRBV30, with D uncertain. Germline loops: CDR1 GTSNPN, CDR2 SVGIG (reference sequence). This CDR3 is 11 amino acids long. Trimming left V 1 base short and J 7 bases short, with 6 bases between. The CDR3 loop reads CAWSGANTQYF. In DNA, the CDR3 is TGTGCCTGGAGTGGCGCGAATACGCAGTATTTT. The whole variable domain, filled in from reference TRBV30 and TRBJ2-3, reads SQTIHQWPATLVQPVGSPLSLECTVEGTSNPNLYWYRQAAGRGLQLLFYSVGIGQISSEVPQNLSASRPQDRQFILSSKKLLLSDSGFYLCAWSGANTQYFGPGTRLTVL.

The CDR3 nucleotides read TGTGCCAGCAGCGACAGGAGGGGGAACACTGAAGCTTTCTTT. It is translated as CASSDRRGNTEAFF. The chain joins TRBV27 to TRBJ1-1; tentative D call: TRBD1 (6 bases). Germline V gene data show CDR1 as MNHEY and CDR2 as SMNVEV (reference sequence). The CDR3 has 14 residues. The V end lost 6 bases, the J end lost 1 base, and 12 bases lay between the germline ends.

This sequence joins TRBV12-3 or TRBV12-4 and TRBJ2-1; a possible D gene is TRBD1 (5 bases). V was shortened by 2 bases and J by 8 bases, with 10 bases between the two germline ends. This CDR3 region has 13 residues. CDR3 in DNA: TGTGCCAGCAGTTTAAGCAGGGTGCATGAGCAGTTCTTC. It codes for CASSLSRVHEQFF.

The chain couples TRBV7-9 to TRBJ2-7; 8 nucleotides agree with TRBD1. V shed 2 bases and J 5 bases; nucleotides not matched to a gene: 5. Per germline, CDR1 SEHNR and CDR2 FQNEAQ (reference sequence). The CDR3 runs 14 residues. The CDR3 reads CASSLSDRVHEQYF. As DNA, the CDR3 is TGTGCCAGCAGCTTATCGGACAGGGTCCACGAGCAGTACTTC.

CDR3 sequence reads: CASSYTAAQETQYF. The CDR3 DNA reads as TGTGCCAGCAGTTACACAGCGGCCCAAGAGACCCAGTACTTC. The chain combines TRBV27 with TRBJ2-5, with D possibly matching TRBD2 (5 bases). The length of the CDR3 is 14 residues. V was shortened by 4 bases and J by 1 base, with 10 bases between the two germline ends. The germline CDR1 and CDR2 sequences are MNHEY and SMNVEV (reference sequence).

J is TRBJ1-1 and V is TRBV4-1, with D perhaps matching TRBD1 (5 bases). Deletions cut 3 bases from V and 7 bases from J, with 18 bases between. The CDR3 is 15 residues long. Per the germline V gene, CDR1 is MGHRA and CDR2 is YSYEKL. The CDR3 reads CASSQDKLLRGEAFF. CDR3 nucleotide sequence: TGCGCCAGCAGCCAGGACAAGCTCTTGCGAGGTGAAGCTTTCTTT.

The genes are TRBV6-2 or TRBV6-3 and TRBJ2-2, with D unresolved. V was cut by 5 bases and J by 3 bases, with 10 bases left in between. The CDR3 contains 14 residues. Germline CDR1 MNHEY, CDR2 SVGEGT. The CDR3 region has the DNA TGTGCCAGCAGTCCCGATGGTTACACCGGGGAGCTGTTTTTT. It encodes CASSPDGYTGELFF.

Only one count was recorded for this clonotype. The chain carries TRBV27 and TRBJ2-7; 7 positions match TRBD2. With V trimmed by 7 bases and J by 5 bases, 8 bases remained unmatched. CDR1 and CDR2 from the germline V gene are MNHEY and SMNVEV (reference sequence). The CDR3 sequence is 13 residues long. The DNA for the CDR3 is TGTGCCAGCACCCTCCGGGGAGGGAACGAGCAGTACTTC. As protein: CASTLRGGNEQYF.

Only one count was recorded for this clonotype. The V and J genes are TRBV19 and TRBJ2-7; D is tentatively TRBD1 or TRBD2 (5 bases each). V was cut by 10 bases and J by 3 bases, with 10 bases left in between. CDR1 and CDR2 from the germline V gene are LNHDA and SQIVND (reference sequence). The CDR3 extends over 11 amino acids. The CDR3 region has the DNA TGTGCCACAGGGACGGACTACGAGCAGTACTTC. Protein: CATGTDYEQYF.

In this sample, this clonotype turned up a few times. The J gene is TRBJ2-1, the V gene TRBV20-1, with D perhaps matching TRBD1 (5 bases). Germline CDR1 reads DFQATT; CDR2 reads SNEGSKA (reference sequence). V was trimmed by 0 bases and J by 0 bases, leaving 12 bases between them. The CDR3 loop spans 16 amino acids. The CDR3 protein is CSARDAQGSSYNEQFF. CDR3 nucleotides: TGCAGTGCTAGAGATGCCCAGGGTAGCTCCTACAATGAGCAGTTCTTC.

This clonotype came up many times. This sequence joins TRBV5-1 and TRBJ2-7, with 8 positions matching TRBD1. V was pared by 1 base and J by 3 bases, with 0 bases of the junction left unmatched. This CDR3 has 13 amino acids. CDR1 is SGHRS, CDR2 YFSETQ, per germline. CDR3 coding DNA: TGCGCCAGCAGCTTGACAGGGGGCTACGAGCAGTACTTC. Encoded protein: CASSLTGGYEQYF.

The chain uses TRBV4-1 and TRBJ2-7; possibly TRBD1 or TRBD2 for D (6 bases each). The CDR3 loop spans 14 amino acids. CDR1 MGHRA and CDR2 YSYEKL come from the germline V gene. Trimming took off 5 bases at V and 3 bases at J, with 14 bases between the two ends. Here the CDR3 DNA reads TGCGCCAGCAGCACACCTAGGGGGGTCTACGAGCAGTACTTC. Translating gives CASSTPRGVYEQYF.